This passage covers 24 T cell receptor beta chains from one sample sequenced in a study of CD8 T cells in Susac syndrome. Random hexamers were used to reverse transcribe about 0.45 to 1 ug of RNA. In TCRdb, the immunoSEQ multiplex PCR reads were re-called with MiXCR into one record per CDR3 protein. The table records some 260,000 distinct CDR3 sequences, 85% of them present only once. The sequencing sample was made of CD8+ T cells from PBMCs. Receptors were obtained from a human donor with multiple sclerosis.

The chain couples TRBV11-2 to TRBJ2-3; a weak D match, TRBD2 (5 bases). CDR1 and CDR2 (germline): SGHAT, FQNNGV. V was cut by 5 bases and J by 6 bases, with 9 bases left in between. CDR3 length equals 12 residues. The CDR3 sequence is CASSLERDTQYF. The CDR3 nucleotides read TGTGCCAGCAGCCTCGAGCGGGATACGCAGTATTTT.

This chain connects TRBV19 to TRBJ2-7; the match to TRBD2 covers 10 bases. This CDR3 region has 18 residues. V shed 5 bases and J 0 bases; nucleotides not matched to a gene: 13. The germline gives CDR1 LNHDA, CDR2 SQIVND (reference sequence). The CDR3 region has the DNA TGTGCCAGTAGTTCCATGCGACTAGCGGGTGCCTTCTCCTACGAGCAGTACTTC. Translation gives CASSSMRLAGAFSYEQYF.

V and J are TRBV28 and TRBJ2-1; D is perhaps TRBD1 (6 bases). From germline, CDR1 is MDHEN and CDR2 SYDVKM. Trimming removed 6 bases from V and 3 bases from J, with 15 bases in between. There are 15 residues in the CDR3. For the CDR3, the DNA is TGTGCCAGCAGCTATATCCGGGACAACTACAATGAGCAGTTCTTC. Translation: CASSYIRDNYNEQFF.

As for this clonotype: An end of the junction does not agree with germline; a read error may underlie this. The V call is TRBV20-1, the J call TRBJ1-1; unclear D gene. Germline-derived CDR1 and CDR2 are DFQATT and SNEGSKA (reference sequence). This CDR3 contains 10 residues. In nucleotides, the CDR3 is TGCAGGCAACGGTACACTGAAGCCTTCTTT. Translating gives CRQRYTEAFF.

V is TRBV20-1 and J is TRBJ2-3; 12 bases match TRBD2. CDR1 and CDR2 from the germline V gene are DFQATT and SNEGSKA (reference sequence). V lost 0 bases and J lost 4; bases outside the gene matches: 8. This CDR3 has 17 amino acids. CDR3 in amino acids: CSARDLTSGRSPDTQYF. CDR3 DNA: TGCAGTGCTAGAGATTTAACTAGCGGGAGGAGTCCAGATACGCAGTATTTT.

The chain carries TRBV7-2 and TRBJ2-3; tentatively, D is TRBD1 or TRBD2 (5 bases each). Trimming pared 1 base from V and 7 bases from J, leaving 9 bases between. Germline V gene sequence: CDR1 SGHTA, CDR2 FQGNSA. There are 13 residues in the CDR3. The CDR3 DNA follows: TGTGCCAGCAGCTTAGGGGGACGGTATACGCAGTATTTT. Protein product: CASSLGGRYTQYF.

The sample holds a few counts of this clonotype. The chain's CDR3 is CASSFRTGNTEAFF. CDR3 coding DNA: TGTGCCAGCAGTTTCCGGACGGGGAACACTGAAGCTTTCTTT. The V gene is TRBV27, the J gene TRBJ1-1; D is undetermined. Trimming took off 3 bases at V and 1 base at J, with 9 bases between the two ends. The germline gives CDR1 MNHEY, CDR2 SMNVEV (reference sequence). The CDR3 loop spans 14 amino acids.

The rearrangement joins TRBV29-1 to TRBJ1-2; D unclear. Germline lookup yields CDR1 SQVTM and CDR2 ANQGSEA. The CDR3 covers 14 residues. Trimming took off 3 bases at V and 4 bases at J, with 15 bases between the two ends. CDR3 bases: TGCAGCGTTGAGGCGCAGAAGTACCCCTATGGCTACACCTTC. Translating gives CSVEAQKYPYGYTF.

The CDR3 sequence: CASSLASRGQGLKFQLFF. The CDR3 DNA follows: TGTGCCAGCAGCTTGGCCAGTCGTGGACAGGGCCTGAAATTCCAACTGTTTTTT. J is TRBJ1-4 and V is TRBV5-6; 8 nucleotides line up with TRBD1. J lost 12 bases, V lost 0 bases, and 19 bases had no gene match. The V gene's germline CDR1 is SGHDT and CDR2 YYEEEE. The CDR3 sequence is 18 residues long.

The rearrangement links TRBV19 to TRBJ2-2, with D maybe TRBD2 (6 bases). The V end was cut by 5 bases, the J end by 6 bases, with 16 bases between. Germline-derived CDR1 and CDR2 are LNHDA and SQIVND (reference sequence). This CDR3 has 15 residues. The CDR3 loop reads CASSLTGEGAGELFF. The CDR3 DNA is TGTGCCAGTAGTTTAACGGGAGAAGGGGCCGGGGAGCTGTTTTTT.

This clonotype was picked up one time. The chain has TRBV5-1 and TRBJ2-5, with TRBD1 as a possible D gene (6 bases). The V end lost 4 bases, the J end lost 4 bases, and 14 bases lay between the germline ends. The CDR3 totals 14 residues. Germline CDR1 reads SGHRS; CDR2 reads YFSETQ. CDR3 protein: CASSPGQSRETQYF. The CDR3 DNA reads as TGCGCCAGCAGCCCCGGACAGTCCCGAGAGACCCAGTACTTC.

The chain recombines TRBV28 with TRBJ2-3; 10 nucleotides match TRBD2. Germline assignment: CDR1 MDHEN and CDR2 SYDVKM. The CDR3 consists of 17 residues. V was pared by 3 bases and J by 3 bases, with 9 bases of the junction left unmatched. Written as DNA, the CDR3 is TGTGCCAGCAGTTTCCCTATAGCGGGAGGCGCGACAGATACGCAGTATTTT. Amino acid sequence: CASSFPIAGGATDTQYF.

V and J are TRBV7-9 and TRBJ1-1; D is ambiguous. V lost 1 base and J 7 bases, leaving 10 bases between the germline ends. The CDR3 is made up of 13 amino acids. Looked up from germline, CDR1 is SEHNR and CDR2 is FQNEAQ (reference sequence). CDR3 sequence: CASSLGGNFEAFF. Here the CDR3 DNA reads TGTGCCAGCAGCTTAGGCGGTAACTTTGAAGCTTTCTTT.

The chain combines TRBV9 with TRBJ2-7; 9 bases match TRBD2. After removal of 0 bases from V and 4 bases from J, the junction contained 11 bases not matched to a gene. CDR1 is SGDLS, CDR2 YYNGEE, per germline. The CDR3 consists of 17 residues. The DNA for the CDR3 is TGTGCCAGCAGCGTAGAACCTGGCGGGAGGGCCCGGTACGAGCAGTACTTC. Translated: CASSVEPGGRARYEQYF.

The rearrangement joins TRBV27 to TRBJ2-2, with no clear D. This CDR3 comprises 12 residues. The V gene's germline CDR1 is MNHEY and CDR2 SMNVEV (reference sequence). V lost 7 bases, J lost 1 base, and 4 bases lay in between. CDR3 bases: TGTGCCAGCACGGGGAACACCGGGGAGCTGTTTTTT. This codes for CASTGNTGELFF.

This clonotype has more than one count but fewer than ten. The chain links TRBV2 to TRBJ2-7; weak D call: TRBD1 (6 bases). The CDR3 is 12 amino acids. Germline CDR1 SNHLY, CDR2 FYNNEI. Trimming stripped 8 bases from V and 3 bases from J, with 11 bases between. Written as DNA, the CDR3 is TGTGCCAGCCTTGGACAGCACTACGAGCAGTACTTC. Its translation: CASLGQHYEQYF.

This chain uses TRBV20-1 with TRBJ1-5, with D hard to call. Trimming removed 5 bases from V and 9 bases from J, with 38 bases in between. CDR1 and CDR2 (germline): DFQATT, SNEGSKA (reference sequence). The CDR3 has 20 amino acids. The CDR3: CSACLFSEAGLGRTYGPQHF. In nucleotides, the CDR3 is TGCAGTGCTTGCCTTTTCTCGGAGGCAGGATTGGGGAGGACGTATGGGCCCCAGCATTTT.

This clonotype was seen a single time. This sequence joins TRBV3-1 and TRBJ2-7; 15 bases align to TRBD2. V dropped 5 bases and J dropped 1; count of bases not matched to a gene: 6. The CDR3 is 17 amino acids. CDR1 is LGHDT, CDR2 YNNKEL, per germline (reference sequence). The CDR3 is CASSVGTSGRRSYEQYF. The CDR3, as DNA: TGTGCCAGCAGCGTAGGGACTAGCGGGAGGAGGTCCTACGAGCAGTACTTC.

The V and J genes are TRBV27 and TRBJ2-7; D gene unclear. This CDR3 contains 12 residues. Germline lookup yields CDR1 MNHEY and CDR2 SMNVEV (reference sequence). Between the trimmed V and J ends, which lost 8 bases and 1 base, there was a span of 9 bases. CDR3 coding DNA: TGTGCCAGCGTGGGCAGGTCCTACGAGCAGTACTTC. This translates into CASVGRSYEQYF.

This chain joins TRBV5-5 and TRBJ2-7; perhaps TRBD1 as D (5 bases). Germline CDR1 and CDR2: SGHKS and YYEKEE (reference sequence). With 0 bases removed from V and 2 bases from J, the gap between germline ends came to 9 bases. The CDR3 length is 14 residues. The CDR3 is CASSLVVRAYEQYF. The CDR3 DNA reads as TGTGCCAGCAGCTTGGTAGTCAGGGCCTACGAGCAGTACTTC.

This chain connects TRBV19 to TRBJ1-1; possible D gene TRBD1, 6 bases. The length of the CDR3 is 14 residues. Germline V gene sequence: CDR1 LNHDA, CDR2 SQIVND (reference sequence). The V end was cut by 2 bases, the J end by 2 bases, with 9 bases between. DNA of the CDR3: TGTGCCAGTAGTATAATGGACAGCAACACTGAAGCTTTCTTT. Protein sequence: CASSIMDSNTEAFF. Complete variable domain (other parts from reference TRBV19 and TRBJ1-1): DGGITQSPKYLFRKEGQNVTLSCEQNLNHDAMYWYRQDPGQGLRLIYYSQIVNDFQKGDIAEGYSVSREKKESFPLTVTSAQKNPTAFYLCASSIMDSNTEAFFGQGTRLTVV.

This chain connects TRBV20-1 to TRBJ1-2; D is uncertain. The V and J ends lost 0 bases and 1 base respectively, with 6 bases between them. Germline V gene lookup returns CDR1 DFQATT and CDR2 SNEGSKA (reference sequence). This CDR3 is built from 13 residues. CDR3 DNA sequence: TGCAGTGCTAGAGACCCGGATAACTATGGCTACACCTTC. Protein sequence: CSARDPDNYGYTF.

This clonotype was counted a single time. CDR3: CASIPGDQETQYF. The CDR3 DNA follows: TGTGCCAGCATCCCAGGGGACCAAGAGACCCAGTACTTC. The V gene is TRBV2, the J gene TRBJ2-5; perhaps TRBD1 as D (6 bases). There are 13 residues in the CDR3. Between the trimmed V and J ends, which lost 7 bases and 0 bases, there was a span of 9 bases. Germline CDR1 SNHLY, CDR2 FYNNEI.

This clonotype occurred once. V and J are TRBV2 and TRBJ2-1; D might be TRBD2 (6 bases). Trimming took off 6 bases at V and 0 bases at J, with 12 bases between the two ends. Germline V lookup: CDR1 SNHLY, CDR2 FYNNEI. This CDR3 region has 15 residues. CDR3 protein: CASRDRESSYNEQFF. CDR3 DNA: TGTGCCAGCAGAGACCGGGAGTCCTCCTACAATGAGCAGTTCTTC.